This TCR beta chain was recorded in a study of cytomegalovirus exposure and HLA in healthy donors. Overall study results and limits: Specific recognition of CMV antigens was confirmed in vitro for a few chains (all CMV-associated). The classifier reportedly diagnosed cytomegalovirus status with high sensitivity and specificity. There were several of the most significant clusters that appeared linked to common viral pathogens in a later analysis.

This CDR3 is 13 amino acids long. The germline gives CDR1 MNHNS, CDR2 SASEGT. Trimming pared 4 bases from V and 5 bases from J, leaving 12 bases between. As regards this clone: Its antigen is still unknown.

All donors participated as healthy donors of bone marrow. The PCR used 60 Vbeta and 13 Jbeta primers. Method: immunoSEQ multiplex PCR; TCRdb's copy keeps in-frame clones and lacks some. Among approximately 120,000 clones listed, about 86% were seen once. Sequenced sample: PBMCs. The V gene is TRBV6-1, the J gene TRBJ2-7; maybe TRBD2 (5 bases). The clonotype comes from a young woman in good health and CMV-seronegative. The CDR3 protein is CASSVPGINEQYF. The CDR3 nucleotides read TGTGCCAGCAGTGTACCGGGGATCAACGAGCAGTACTTC.